The 22 T cell receptor beta chains given below trace back to one sample, sequenced in a study of blood T cell repertoires in COVID-19. Assay: immunoSEQ multiplex PCR; the TCRdb copy retains only in-frame clones and omits some. The table shows about 160,000 clones, with around 78% occurring only once. The material sequenced was PBMCs or T cells enriched from blood (not recorded which). All receptors derive from a woman between 45 and 60 years old who had recovered from COVID-19.

V and J are TRBV7-2 and TRBJ2-1; 15 positions match TRBD2. The junction had 9 bases not matched to a gene; V was cut back by 5 bases and J by 7 bases. This CDR3 is 17 amino acids long. Germline CDR1 is SGHTA and CDR2 is FQGNSA. Here the CDR3 reads CASSPPGLAGGGNEQFF. In DNA form, the CDR3 reads TGTGCCAGCAGCCCTCCGGGACTAGCGGGGGGAGGGAATGAGCAGTTCTTC. Full variable domain (outside the CDR3, taken from reference TRBV7-2 and TRBJ2-1): GAGVSQSPSNKVTEKGKDVELRCDPISGHTALYWYRQSLGQGLEFLIYFQGNSAPDKSGLPSDRFSAERTGGSVSTLTIQRTQQEDSAVYLCASSPPGLAGGGNEQFFGPGTRLTVL.

The chain combines TRBV28 with TRBJ1-1; D gene ambiguous. CDR3 length: 14 residues. CDR1 MDHEN and CDR2 SYDVKM come from the germline V gene. V dropped 6 bases and J dropped 3 bases, with 14 bases sitting between them. CDR3 DNA: TGTGCCAGCAGGAGGGAACCGGCGGACACTGAAGCTTTCTTT. Translated: CASRREPADTEAFF.

The V gene is TRBV2, the J gene TRBJ1-2; D possibly corresponds to TRBD1 (5 bases). V was pared by 5 bases and J by 7 bases, with 14 bases between. This CDR3 contains 13 residues. Germline CDR1 SNHLY, CDR2 FYNNEI. For the CDR3, the DNA is TGTGCCAGCAGTCAAGACAGTTATGGTGGCTACACCTTC. It is translated as CASSQDSYGGYTF.

The chain recombines TRBV7-2 with TRBJ1-2; the D is unclear. This CDR3 contains 11 residues. Trimming took off 2 bases at V and 6 bases at J, with 4 bases between the two ends. Germline V gene lookup returns CDR1 SGHTA and CDR2 FQGNSA. The CDR3 here is CASSLSDGYTF. CDR3 nucleotides: TGTGCCAGCAGCTTATCCGATGGCTACACCTTC.

The rearrangement joins TRBV7-2 to TRBJ1-5; D unresolved. Germline loops: CDR1 SGHTA, CDR2 FQGNSA. V lost 1 base, J lost 0 bases, and 19 bases lay in between. The CDR3 is made up of 19 amino acids. CDR3 sequence (DNA): TGTGCCAGCAGCTTAGGAAGGTATGCGGGCAGGACTAGCAATCAGCCCCAGCATTTT. Translated: CASSLGRYAGRTSNQPQHF.

This clone was recorded a few times. This sequence joins TRBV10-3 and TRBJ2-7, with 7 bases matching TRBD2. The germline V gene encodes CDR1 ENHRY and CDR2 SYGVKD. The CDR3 has 16 amino acids. V shed 4 bases, J shed 0 bases, and the junction held 9 bases outside the gene matches. CDR3 bases: TGTGCCATCAGTGCGAGAGCGGGGTCGAGCTCCTACGAGCAGTACGTC. This encodes CAISARAGSSSYEQYV.

With respect to this clone: This CDR3 is also generated by other DNA sequences in the sample. The chain uses TRBV12-3 or TRBV12-4 and TRBJ1-2; D is perhaps TRBD1 (6 bases). The length of the CDR3 is 13 residues. V lost 6 bases to trimming and J lost 4 bases, with 12 bases between them. In nucleotides, the CDR3 is TGTGCCAGCAGCCTTGGGGGCCTCTATGGCTACACCTTC. It yields the protein CASSLGGLYGYTF.

The gene calls are TRBV14 and TRBJ2-1; 10 positions agree with TRBD2. The CDR3 length is 13 residues. After removal of 6 bases from V and 4 bases from J, the junction contained 0 bases not matched to a gene. The germline gives CDR1 SGHDN, CDR2 FVKESK. Here the CDR3 reads CASRLAGYNEQFF. CDR3 bases: TGTGCCAGCAGACTAGCGGGGTACAATGAGCAGTTCTTC. Variable domain in full (rest from reference TRBV14 and TRBJ2-1): EAGVTQFPSHSVIEKGQTVTLRCDPISGHDNLYWYRRVMGKEIKFLLHFVKESKQDESGMPNNRFLAERTGGTYSTLKVQPAELEDSGVYFCASRLAGYNEQFFGPGTRLTVL.

The chain recombines TRBV9 with TRBJ1-1; 12 nucleotides match TRBD1. CDR3 length: 15 amino acids. V lost 4 bases, J lost 4 bases, and 5 bases stayed unmatched. From germline, CDR1 is SGDLS and CDR2 YYNGEE. CDR3 DNA: TGTGCCAGCAGCTTGGGACAGGGGGCAGGCACTGAAGCTTTCTTT. Amino acid sequence: CASSLGQGAGTEAFF. Full variable domain (outside the CDR3, taken from reference TRBV9 and TRBJ1-1): DSGVTQTPKHLITATGQRVTLRCSPRSGDLSVYWYQQSLDQGLQFLIQYYNGEERAKGNILERFSAQQFPDLHSELNLSSLELGDSALYFCASSLGQGAGTEAFFGQGTRLTVV.

The chain carries TRBV28 and TRBJ2-2; maybe TRBD1 (6 bases). The CDR3 length is 14 residues. V dropped 11 bases and J dropped 0 bases, with 13 bases sitting between them. Germline-derived CDR1 and CDR2 are MDHEN and SYDVKM. The CDR3 reads CALRGTPNTGELFF. CDR3 sequence (DNA): TGTGCCTTAAGGGGGACACCGAACACCGGGGAGCTGTTTTTT. The whole variable domain, remainder taken from reference TRBV28 and TRBJ2-2, is DVKVTQSSRYLVKRTGEKVFLECVQDMDHENMFWYRQDPGLGLRLIYFSYDVKMKEKGDIPEGYSVSREKKERFSLILESASTNQTSMYLCALRGTPNTGELFFGEGSRLTVL.

J is TRBJ2-1 and V is TRBV3-1 (or the pseudogene TRBV3-2); possibly TRBD1 for D (5 bases). The CDR3 consists of 15 residues. The germline CDR1 and CDR2 sequences are LGHDT and YNNKEL (reference sequence). The ends were cut back, 0 bases at V and 7 bases at J, with 13 bases in the middle. CDR3 in amino acids: CASSQDPDRTNEQFF. CDR3 DNA sequence: TGTGCCAGCAGCCAAGATCCCGACAGAACTAATGAGCAGTTCTTC.

The CDR3 here is CASSATGGADGYTF. The CDR3 region has the DNA TGTGCCAGCAGCGCCACAGGGGGCGCCGATGGCTACACCTTC. The chain joins TRBV6-4 to TRBJ1-2; TRBD1 matches at 9 bases. With 6 bases clipped from V and 6 bases from J, the junction kept 8 bases outside the gene matches. Germline V gene data show CDR1 as MRHNA and CDR2 as SNTAGT. This CDR3 is 14 amino acids long.

V is TRBV7-2 and J is TRBJ2-3; 9 nucleotides agree with TRBD2. Unmatched junction bases numbered 7, after V lost 1 base and J lost 5 bases. This CDR3 has 16 residues. Germline V gene lookup returns CDR1 SGHTA and CDR2 FQGNSA. CDR3 sequence reads: CASSLEPSGVLDTQYF. In DNA, the CDR3 is TGTGCCAGCAGCTTAGAACCTAGCGGGGTCCTAGATACGCAGTATTTT.

The rearrangement joins TRBV6-5 to TRBJ1-3; D is uncertain. V was clipped by 2 bases and J by 4 bases, with 9 bases between them. Germline CDR1 MNHEY, CDR2 SVGAGI. The CDR3 loop spans 14 amino acids. CDR3 bases: TGTGCCAGCAGTTACGGAGGGTACGGAAACACCATATATTTT. This sequence encodes CASSYGGYGNTIYF.

This chain joins TRBV9 and TRBJ2-1; weak D call: TRBD2 (5 bases). Trimming took off 7 bases at V and 10 bases at J, with 9 bases between the two ends. CDR1 is SGDLS and CDR2 is YYNGEE in the germline V gene. This CDR3 comprises 10 residues. The CDR3 spells CASGSDEQFF. CDR3 bases: TGTGCCAGCGGGAGTGACGAGCAGTTCTTC. The full variable domain, its missing parts supplied by reference TRBV9 and TRBJ2-1, is DSGVTQTPKHLITATGQRVTLRCSPRSGDLSVYWYQQSLDQGLQFLIQYYNGEERAKGNILERFSAQQFPDLHSELNLSSLELGDSALYFCASGSDEQFFGPGTRLTVL.

The J gene is TRBJ2-3, the V gene TRBV9, with 12 bases identical to TRBD2. V dropped 1 base and J dropped 2; count of bases not matched to a gene: 5. Looked up from germline, CDR1 is SGDLS and CDR2 is YYNGEE. The CDR3 is 17 residues long. CDR3 amino acids: CASSVRLAGDYTDTQYF. The CDR3 nucleotides read TGTGCCAGCAGCGTAAGACTAGCGGGGGATTACACAGATACGCAGTATTTT. Looking up the rest from reference TRBV9 and TRBJ2-3 gives the full variable domain: DSGVTQTPKHLITATGQRVTLRCSPRSGDLSVYWYQQSLDQGLQFLIQYYNGEERAKGNILERFSAQQFPDLHSELNLSSLELGDSALYFCASSVRLAGDYTDTQYFGPGTRLTVL.

The CDR3 DNA follows: TGTGCCAGCAGCTCAACGAGAGACCAAGAGACCCAGTACTTC. Translation gives CASSSTRDQETQYF. V usage is TRBV7-9 and J usage is TRBJ2-5; no definite D call. V lost 4 bases and J lost 0, with 9 bases in between. Looked up from germline, CDR1 is SEHNR and CDR2 is FQNEAQ (reference sequence). The CDR3 loop spans 14 amino acids.

The chain has TRBV2 and TRBJ2-4; 10 bases align to TRBD1. The germline CDR1 and CDR2 sequences are SNHLY and FYNNEI. The CDR3 runs 15 residues. After removal of 8 bases from V and 6 bases from J, the junction contained 10 bases not matched to a gene. The CDR3 nucleotides read TGTGCCAGCCAAAGTCCCGGGACAGGGGTAAACATTCAGTACTTC. Protein product: CASQSPGTGVNIQYF.

This clone showed up just a few times. V gene TRBV7-6 combines with J gene TRBJ2-2; D possibly corresponds to TRBD2 (5 bases). The germline V and J ends were trimmed by 6 bases and 0 bases, with 11 bases remaining between them. Germline V gene data show CDR1 as SGHVS and CDR2 as FNYEAQ. The CDR3 length is 15 residues. CDR3 in amino acids: CASRVSVTNTGELFF. In DNA form, the CDR3 reads TGTGCCAGCAGGGTTAGCGTTACGAACACCGGGGAGCTGTTTTTT.

The CDR3 coding sequence is TGTGCCAGCAGCCAAGATCTGGCTCAATATAATTCACCCCTCCACTTT. The encoded protein is CASSQDLAQYNSPLHF. V is TRBV3-1 (or the pseudogene TRBV3-2) and J is TRBJ1-6; D is ambiguous. The CDR3 runs 16 residues. The germline V gene encodes CDR1 LGHDT and CDR2 YNNKEL (reference sequence). Trimming shortened V by 0 bases and J by 4 bases, and 10 bases separated the two germline ends.

The chain recombines TRBV5-1 with TRBJ1-6; perhaps TRBD1 as D (5 bases). This CDR3 has 14 residues. From germline, CDR1 is SGHRS and CDR2 YFSETQ. The germline V and J ends were trimmed by 5 bases and 6 bases, with 12 bases remaining between them. CDR3 nucleotides: TGCGCCAGCAGGGAACAGGTCCTTAATTCACCCCTCCACTTT. Its protein is CASREQVLNSPLHF.

The chain has TRBV7-3 and TRBJ2-1; D unclear. The V and J ends lost 1 base and 2 bases respectively, with 9 bases between them. Germline lookup yields CDR1 SGHTA and CDR2 FQGTGA. CDR3 length: 15 amino acids. CDR3 sequence: CASSLIYVAYNEQFF. As DNA, the CDR3 is TGTGCCAGCAGCTTAATTTACGTAGCCTACAATGAGCAGTTCTTC.